This TCR beta chain came from a study of T cell repertoires in aging, cancer and after chemotherapy. Study-level background: Donor ages fell into six groups from 30 or younger up to 70 or older. Chronic lymphocytic leukemia patients on fludarabine- or bendamustine-based regimens gave paired samples before and after chemotherapy. Study-wide points: Across the chemotherapy interval, each cancer cohort showed higher median generation probability, suggesting thymic rebound.

TRB rearrangements spanning V, D and J were amplified using mixed TRB-A/B primers. TCRdb used MiXCR to reprocess the multiplex PCR reads, holding one entry per CDR3 protein. The sample contains more than 6,500 distinct CDR3 sequences, roughly 22% of which appear only once. V lost 3 bases and J lost 4; bases outside the gene matches: 5. The CDR3 runs 15 residues. Germline V gene lookup returns CDR1 KGHDR and CDR2 SFDVKD. The template was genomic DNA from peripheral blood, not RNA. Of note for this clonotype: The antigen remains unidentified.

This TCR was recovered from a human donor with a blood cancer. The chain uses TRBV24-1 and TRBJ2-1, with TRBD1 matching 7 bases. Sequencing was carried out using blood. In nucleotides, the CDR3 is TGTGCCACCAGTGATCCGGGGACAGAATACAATGAGCAGTTCTTC. Amino acids: CATSDPGTEYNEQFF.